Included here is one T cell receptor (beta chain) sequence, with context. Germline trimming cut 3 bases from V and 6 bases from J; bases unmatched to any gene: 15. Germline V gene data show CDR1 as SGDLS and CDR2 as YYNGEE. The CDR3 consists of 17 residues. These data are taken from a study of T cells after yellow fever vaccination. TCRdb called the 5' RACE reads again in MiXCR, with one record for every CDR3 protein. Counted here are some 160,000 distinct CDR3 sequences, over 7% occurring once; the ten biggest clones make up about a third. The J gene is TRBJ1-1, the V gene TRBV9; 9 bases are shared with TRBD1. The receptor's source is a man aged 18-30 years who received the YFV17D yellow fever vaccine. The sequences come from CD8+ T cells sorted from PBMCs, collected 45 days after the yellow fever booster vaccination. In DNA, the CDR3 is TGTGCCAGCAGCGAGGGCCGGGGGACAGGGTACAAGGCTGAAGCTTTCTTT. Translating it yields CASSEGRGTGYKAEAFF.